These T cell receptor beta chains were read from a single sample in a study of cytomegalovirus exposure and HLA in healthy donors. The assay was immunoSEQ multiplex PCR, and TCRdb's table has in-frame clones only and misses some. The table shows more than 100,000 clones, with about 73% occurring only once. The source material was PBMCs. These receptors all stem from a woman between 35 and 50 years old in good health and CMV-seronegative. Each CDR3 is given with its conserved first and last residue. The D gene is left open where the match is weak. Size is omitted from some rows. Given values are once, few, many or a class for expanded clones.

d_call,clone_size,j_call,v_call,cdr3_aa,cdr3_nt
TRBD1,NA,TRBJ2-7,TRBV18,CASSPTGVGAYEQYF,TGTGCCAGCTCACCGACAGGGGTAGGGGCCTACGAGCAGTACTTC
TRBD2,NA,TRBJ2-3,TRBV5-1,CASSPTSVLAGLTDTQYF,TGCGCCAGCAGCCCCACCTCCGTACTAGCGGGGTTGACAGATACGCAGTATTTT
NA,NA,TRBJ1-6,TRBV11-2,CASSPPYSQSPLHF,TGTGCCAGCAGCCCCCCATACTCGCAATCACCCCTCCACTTT
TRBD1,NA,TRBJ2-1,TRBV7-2,CASSSGTGNEQFF,TGTGCCAGCAGCAGTGGGACAGGCAATGAGCAGTTCTTC
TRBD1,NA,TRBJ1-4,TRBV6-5,CASSSYRGPNEKLFF,TGTGCCAGCAGTTCATACAGGGGCCCTAATGAAAAACTGTTTTTT
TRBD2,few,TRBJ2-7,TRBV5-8,CASSLAGGSVYEQYF,TGTGCCAGCAGCTTGGCGGGGGGGTCCGTCTACGAGCAGTACTTC
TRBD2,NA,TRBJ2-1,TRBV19,CASSIQAGGKYNEQFF,TGTGCCAGTAGTATTCAAGCGGGAGGGAAATACAATGAGCAGTTCTTC
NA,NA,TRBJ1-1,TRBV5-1,CASSSPGGMNTEAFF,TGCGCCAGCAGCTCCCCCGGGGGTATGAACACTGAAGCTTTCTTT
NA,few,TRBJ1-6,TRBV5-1,CASSTGESYNSPLHF,TGCGCCAGCAGCACCGGGGAGTCCTATAATTCACCCCTCCACTTT
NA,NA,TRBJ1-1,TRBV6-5,CASSYSSTVRGKGAFF,TGTGCCAGCAGTTACTCCTCGACTGTCAGGGGTAAGGGAGCTTTCTTT
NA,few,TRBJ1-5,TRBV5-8,CASSYEQGSNQPQHF,TGTGCCAGCAGCTATGAACAGGGCAGCAATCAGCCCCAGCATTTT
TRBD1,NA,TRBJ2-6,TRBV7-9,CATRDFTGGPGANVLTF,TGTGCCACCAGAGACTTCACAGGGGGCCCTGGGGCCAACGTCCTGACTTTC
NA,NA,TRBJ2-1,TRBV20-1,CSGRGHEQFF,TGCAGTGGCAGGGGACATGAGCAGTTCTTC
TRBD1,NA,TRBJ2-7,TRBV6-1,CASSSARDRAYEQYF,TGTGCCAGCAGTTCAGCCCGGGACAGGGCCTACGAGCAGTACTTC
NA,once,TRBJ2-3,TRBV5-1,CASSLAGEPAPWDTQYF,TGCGCCAGCAGCTTGGCCGGGGAGCCGGCTCCATGGGATACGCAGTATTTT
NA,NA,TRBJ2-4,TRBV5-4,CASSVELGGREGNIQYF,TGTGCCAGCAGCGTCGAGCTGGGGGGACGAGAGGGAAACATTCAGTACTTC
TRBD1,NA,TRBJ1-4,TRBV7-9,CASSLRVGTGAHNEKLFF,TGTGCCAGCAGCTTGAGGGTCGGGACAGGCGCACATAATGAAAAACTGTTTTTT
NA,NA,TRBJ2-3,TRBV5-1,CASSLERRSDTQYF,TGCGCCAGCAGCTTGGAACGGCGGTCTGATACGCAGTATTTT
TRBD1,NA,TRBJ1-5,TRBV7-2,CASSPRGPGTNQPQHF,TGTGCCAGCAGCCCCAGGGGGCCAGGGACGAATCAGCCCCAGCATTTT
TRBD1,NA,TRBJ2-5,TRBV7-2,CASSYYRGETQYF,TGTGCCAGCAGCTACTACAGGGGAGAGACCCAGTACTTC
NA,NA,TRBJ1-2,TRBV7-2,CASSRGANYGYTF,TGTGCCAGCAGCCGAGGAGCTAACTATGGCTACACCTTC
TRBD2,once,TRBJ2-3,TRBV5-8,CASSLEGRGSSTDTQYF,TGTGCCAGCAGCTTGGAAGGGCGGGGGTCCTCCACAGATACGCAGTATTTT
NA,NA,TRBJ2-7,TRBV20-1,CSANWYEGQYF,TGCAGTGCAAACTGGTACGAGGGGCAGTACTTC
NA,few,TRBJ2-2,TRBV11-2,CASSLDRGARELFF,TGTGCCAGCAGCTTAGATCGGGGGGCGAGGGAGCTGTTTTTT
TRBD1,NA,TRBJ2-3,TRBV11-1,CASSLRGPLVVKPDTQYF,TGTGCCAGCAGCTTAAGGGGGCCGCTAGTAGTAAAACCAGATACGCAGTATTTT
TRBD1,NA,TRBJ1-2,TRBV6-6,CASTPIRDRGPGYTF,TGTGCCAGCACCCCTATCCGGGACAGGGGGCCTGGCTACACCTTC
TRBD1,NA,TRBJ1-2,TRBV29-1,CSVEEDREVGYTF,TGCAGCGTTGAAGAAGACAGGGAAGTTGGCTACACCTTC
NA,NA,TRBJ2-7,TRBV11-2,CASSLEVGATYEQYF,TGTGCCAGCAGCTTAGAGGTGGGGGCCACCTACGAGCAGTACTTC
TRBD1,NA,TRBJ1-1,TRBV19,CASSLQGTGRDTEAFF,TGTGCCAGTAGTCTCCAAGGGACAGGGAGGGACACTGAAGCTTTCTTT
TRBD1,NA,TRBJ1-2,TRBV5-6,CASSFGPQGAYSGYTF,TGTGCCAGCAGCTTTGGGCCCCAGGGGGCCTATTCCGGCTACACCTTC
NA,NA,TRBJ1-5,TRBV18,CASSTYGQNQPQHF,TGTGCCAGCTCAACTTACGGACAAAATCAGCCCCAGCATTTT
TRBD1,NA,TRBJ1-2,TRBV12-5,CASGLGQGAGYTF,TGTGCTAGTGGTTTGGGACAGGGGGCCGGCTACACCTTC
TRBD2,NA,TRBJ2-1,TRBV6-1,CASSASGRLWNEQFF,TGTGCCAGCAGTGCTAGCGGGAGGCTGTGGAATGAGCAGTTCTTC
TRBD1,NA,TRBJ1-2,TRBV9,CASSAGTGNGYTF,TGTGCCAGCAGCGCCGGGACAGGGAATGGCTACACCTTC
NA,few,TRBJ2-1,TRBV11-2,CASSLEGVLYNEQFF,TGTGCCAGCAGCTTAGAAGGGGTTCTCTACAATGAGCAGTTCTTC
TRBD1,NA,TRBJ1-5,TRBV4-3,CASSQVQGAGQPQHF,TGCGCCAGCAGCCAGGTACAGGGGGCAGGGCAGCCCCAGCATTTT
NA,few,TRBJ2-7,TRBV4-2,CASSPLGQGEQYF,TGTGCCAGCAGCCCATTGGGGCAGGGTGAGCAGTACTTC
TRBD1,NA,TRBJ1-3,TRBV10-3,CAITNRGPSGNTIYF,TGTGCCATCACAAACAGGGGTCCCTCTGGAAACACCATATATTTT
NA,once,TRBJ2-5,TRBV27,CASSLGGTPGETQYF,TGTGCCAGCAGTTTAGGAGGGACTCCTGGGGAGACCCAGTACTTC
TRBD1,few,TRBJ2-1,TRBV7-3,CASSDPRTGGTDEQFF,TGTGCCAGCAGCGACCCCCGTACAGGGGGCACCGATGAGCAGTTCTTC
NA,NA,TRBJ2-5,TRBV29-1,CSVEDLTRRSETQYF,TGCAGCGTTGAAGATCTGACTAGGAGGTCGGAGACCCAGTACTTC
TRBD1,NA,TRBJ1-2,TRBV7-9,CASSWYRGTNYGYTF,TGTGCCAGCAGCTGGTACAGGGGTACAAACTATGGCTACACCTTC
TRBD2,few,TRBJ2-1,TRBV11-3,CASSQGTSGTVSHNEQFF,TGTGCCAGCAGCCAAGGGACTAGCGGGACCGTTTCCCACAATGAGCAGTTCTTC
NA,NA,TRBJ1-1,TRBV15,CATSEWTEAFF,TGTGCCACCAGCGAGTGGACTGAAGCTTTCTTT
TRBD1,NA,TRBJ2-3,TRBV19,CASNFGTAPAGTQYF,TGTGCCAGTAATTTCGGGACAGCGCCCGCCGGAACGCAGTATTTT
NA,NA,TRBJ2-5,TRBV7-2,CASSLGGAYQETQYF,TGTGCCAGCAGCTTAGGTGGAGCGTACCAAGAGACCCAGTACTTC
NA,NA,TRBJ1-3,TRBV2,CASSDSTGPPGNTIYF,TGTGCCAGCAGTGATTCCACAGGGCCCCCTGGAAACACCATATATTTT
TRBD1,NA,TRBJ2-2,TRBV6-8,CARTGTGCSGELFF,TGTGCCAGGACCGGGACAGGTTGTAGCGGGGAGCTGTTTTTT
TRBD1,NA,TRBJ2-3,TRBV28,CASSSHDRALDTQYF,TGTGCCAGCAGTTCCCACGACAGGGCGCTGGATACGCAGTATTTT
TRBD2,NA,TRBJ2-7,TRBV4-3,CASSPGLAGYEQYF,TGCGCCAGCAGCCCCGGACTAGCTGGCTACGAGCAGTACTTC
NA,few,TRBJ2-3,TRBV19,CASSISDSRTDTQYF,TGTGCCAGTAGTATCAGCGACAGCCGCACAGATACGCAGTATTTT
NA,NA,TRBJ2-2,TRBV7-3,CASSLSGAETGELFF,TGTGCCAGCAGCTTATCAGGGGCGGAGACCGGGGAGCTGTTTTTT
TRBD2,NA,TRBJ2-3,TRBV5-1,CASSLGPAGGLTDTQYF,TGCGCCAGCAGCTTGGGGCCAGCGGGGGGGTTGACAGATACGCAGTATTTT
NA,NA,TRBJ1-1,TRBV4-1,CASSQVTNMNTEAFF,TGCGCCAGCAGCCAAGTAACCAACATGAACACTGAAGCTTTCTTT
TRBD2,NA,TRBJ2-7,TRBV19,CASTPGGAGGYEQYF,TGTGCCAGTACCCCCGGAGGAGCGGGAGGATACGAGCAGTACTTC
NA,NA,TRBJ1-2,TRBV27,CASSAQGYGYTF,TGTGCCAGCAGTGCCCAGGGCTATGGCTACACCTTC
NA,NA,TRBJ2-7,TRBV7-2,CASSTRPGNEQYF,TGTGCCAGCAGCACTCGACCGGGTAACGAGCAGTACTTC
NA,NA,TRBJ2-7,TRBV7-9,CASSLSHEHEQYF,TGTGCCAGCAGCTTAAGCCACGAACACGAGCAGTACTTC
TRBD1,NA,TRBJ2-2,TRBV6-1,CASSAIDRVTGELFF,TGTGCCAGCAGTGCTATAGACAGGGTCACCGGGGAGCTGTTTTTT